This TCR beta chain comes out of a study of T cell clones after liver transplantation. Turning to the study itself: In this trial, immunosuppression withdrawal was attempted within 2 years of liver transplant. Apart from three HCV-positive recipients, transplants were for non-autoimmune, non-viral reasons. Subjects received no induction therapy and standard immunosuppression until randomization at 12-24 months post-transplant. The study, taken as a whole, reports: Donor-reactive sequences fell more than third party-reactive ones, suggesting partial deletion.

Germline CDR1 SGHDN, CDR2 FVKESK. This CDR3 is 13 amino acids long. The V gene lost 3 bases and the J gene lost 6 bases, with 6 bases spanning the gap. With regard to this clone: Its target is not known.

Assay: immunoSEQ multiplex PCR; the TCRdb copy retains only in-frame clones and omits some. Altogether some 80,000 clones are present, 84% being singletons, with the ten largest covering 2% to 2.5%. The chain combines TRBV14 with TRBJ1-6; D call uncertain. The sequences come from CD4+ T cells from blood, collected around 50 months after liver transplant. The clonotype comes from a human patient who received a liver transplant. The T cells may partly be graft donor cells. CDR3 nucleotide sequence: TGTGCCAGCAGCCAGGTTACTAATTCACCCCTCCACTTT. Translated: CASSQVTNSPLHF.